Described below is a single T cell receptor beta chain sequence and its context. The antigen remains undetermined. This sample stems from a study of beta chain features in type 1 diabetes. Whole-study context: Age, gender and cell yields were alike across patients and healthy donors. Summed over all samples, the examined sorted cells came to 95 million to 120 million. Overall study results and limits: The study found moderately but significantly shorter TCRB CDR3s in all four CD4+ subsets of Type 1 diabetes patients.

Sequencing targeted expressed TCRB transcripts, as all isolated RNA had been reverse transcribed. Repertoires were generated with immunoSEQ multiplex PCR, while TCRdb's copy carries only in-frame clones and drops some. The sample contains over 200,000 clones, approximately 10% of which appear only once. Sequencing input: naive CD4+ T cells from blood. The receptor's source is a man aged 25 to 45 with type 1 diabetes.

The CDR3 bases are TGTGCCACCAGCAGAGTAGCGGGGGGGAGTCTGGACAATGAGCAGTTCTTC. Translating it yields CATSRVAGGSLDNEQFF. This chain connects TRBV15 to TRBJ2-1; 11 bases agree with TRBD2. The CDR3 covers 17 residues. The V and J ends lost 1 base and 5 bases, in that order; junction bases with no gene match: 7. Germline-derived CDR1 and CDR2 are LNHNV and YYDKDF (reference sequence). Full variable domain (rest looked up from reference TRBV15 and TRBJ2-1): DAMVIQNPRYQVTQFGKPVTLSCSQTLNHNVMYWYQQKSSQAPKLLFHYYDKDFNNEADTPDNFQSRRPNTSFCFLDIRSPGLGDTAMYLCATSRVAGGSLDNEQFFGPGTRLTVL.